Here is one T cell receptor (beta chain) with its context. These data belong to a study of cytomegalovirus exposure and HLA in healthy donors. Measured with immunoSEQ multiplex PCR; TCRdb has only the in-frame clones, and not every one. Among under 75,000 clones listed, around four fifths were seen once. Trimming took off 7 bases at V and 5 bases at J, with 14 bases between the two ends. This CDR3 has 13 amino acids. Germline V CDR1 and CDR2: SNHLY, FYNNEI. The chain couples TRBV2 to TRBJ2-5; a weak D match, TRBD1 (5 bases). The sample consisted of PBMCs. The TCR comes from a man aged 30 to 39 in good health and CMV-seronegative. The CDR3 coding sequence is TGTGCCAGCATCCCCACAGGCCAGGAGACCCAGTACTTC. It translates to CASIPTGQETQYF.